The clone carrying this T cell receptor beta chain was detected many times. Its antigen is not identified. Regions amplified from RNA transcripts were the TCR beta CDR3 regions. TCR CDR3 regions were first amplified by RT-PCR with HTBI primers. Using its own MiXCR run on the multiplex PCR reads, TCRdb lists one record per CDR3 protein. The sample includes 500,000 to 550,000 distinct CDR3 sequences, under 25% of them seen just once. The CDR3 runs to 16 residues. Germline assignment: CDR1 DFQATT and CDR2 SNEGSKA (reference sequence). The V end was cut by 0 bases, the J end by 7 bases, with 22 bases between. This entry is derived from a study of T cells in Graves' hyperthyroidism and ophthalmopathy. Over 18 months, lack of ophthalmopathy progression marked Graves' hyperthyroidism as stable. PBMCs came from 10 ml fresh peripheral blood. The study's findings and limits: Appearing also in blood were most of the thyroid clonotypes expanded above 0.001. With a median lead of around 6.7 months before onset, the model predicted ophthalmopathy.

The sample consisted of blood. The chain employs TRBV20-1 and TRBJ2-7, with TRBD2 as a possible D gene (6 bases). This clonotype was sampled from a man aged 18-30 years with Graves' hyperthyroidism. This CDR3 is CSARDELEGPILEQYF. The CDR3, as DNA: TGCAGTGCTAGAGATGAGTTGGAGGGGCCCATCCTGGAGCAGTACTTC.